Listed here are 11 T cell receptor beta chains from one sample, sequenced in a study of cytomegalovirus exposure and HLA in healthy donors (TCRdb year 2017). Libraries were prepared through the immunoSEQ multiplex PCR assay. For the multiplex PCR, a mixture combining 60 forward primers for TCR Vbeta segments and 13 reverse primers for TCR Jbeta segments was used. In TCRdb, the immuneACCESS table is reduced to in-frame sequences with V and J assigned. These tables do not hold every clone; where another copy was compared, an unresolved V gene accounts for under half, and the others remain unexplained. For this sample the table gives fewer than 200,000 clones, of which roughly four fifths were detected only once. The ten largest clones capture over 1.1% of the sample. What was sequenced was PBMCs. Receptor source: a man aged 18 to 30 in good health and CMV-seronegative.

This clone was seen more than once but under ten times. In DNA form, the CDR3 reads TGCAGCGTTGAGTCGGGCACCGGGGAGCTGTTTTTT. Translated: CSVESGTGELFF. V is TRBV29-1 and J is TRBJ2-2; D gene ambiguous. Germline values: CDR1 SQVTM, CDR2 ANQGSEA. The germline V and J ends were trimmed by 3 bases and 4 bases, with 6 bases remaining between them. The CDR3 is made up of 12 amino acids.

This clone was counted once. The J gene is TRBJ2-7, the V gene TRBV27; 10 nucleotides line up with TRBD2. Losses at the gene ends were 6 bases for V and 4 bases for J; bases not matched to a gene: 12. The CDR3 sequence is 16 residues long. Germline assignment: CDR1 MNHEY and CDR2 SMNVEV (reference sequence). The CDR3 DNA reads as TGTGCCAGCAGCCCTAGCGGGAGAGGCACGTGGTACGAGCAGTACTTC. Amino acids: CASSPSGRGTWYEQYF.

This chain connects TRBV5-1 to TRBJ2-1; TRBD2 is a possible D gene (5 bases). The CDR3 runs to 15 residues. The germline V and J ends were trimmed by 0 bases and 14 bases, with 21 bases remaining between them. Looked up from germline, CDR1 is SGHRS and CDR2 is YFSETQ. The CDR3: CASSLAPARPREKFF. CDR3 in DNA: TGCGCCAGCAGCTTGGCCCCAGCAAGGCCTAGGGAGAAGTTCTTC. The whole variable domain, remainder taken from reference TRBV5-1 and TRBJ2-1, is KAGVTQTPRYLIKTRGQQVTLSCSPISGHRSVSWYQQTPGQGLQFLFEYFSETQRNKGNFPGRFSGRQFSNSRSEMNVSTLELGDSALYLCASSLAPARPREKFFGPGTRLTVL.

CDR3 in amino acids: CASSPGGLLKGDTQYF. In DNA form, the CDR3 reads TGTGCCAGCAGCCCAGGGGGGCTCTTGAAAGGGGATACGCAGTATTTT. The chain is built from TRBV7-6 and TRBJ2-3, with D maybe TRBD1 (7 bases). CDR1 and CDR2 from the germline V gene are SGHVS and FNYEAQ. V dropped 5 bases and J dropped 6 bases, with 21 bases sitting between them. The CDR3 consists of 16 residues.

V usage is TRBV14 and J usage is TRBJ2-7; D call uncertain. Germline CDR1 reads SGHDN; CDR2 reads FVKESK. CDR3 size: 17 residues. V was trimmed by 4 bases and J by 2 bases, leaving 21 bases between them. CDR3 region: CASSPLYDTGRPYEQYF. CDR3 in DNA: TGTGCCAGCAGCCCACTGTATGATACGGGTAGGCCCTACGAGCAGTACTTC.

Only one count was recorded for this clone. The V call is TRBV11-2, the J call TRBJ2-2; a possible D gene is TRBD2 (7 bases). The CDR3 totals 16 residues. Trimming removed 3 bases at V and 0 bases at J, with 11 bases between. Germline CDR1 SGHAT, CDR2 FQNNGV. CDR3 coding DNA: TGTGCCAGCAGCTTTACAGGGAGGGCGAACACCGGGGAGCTGTTTTTT. Translated: CASSFTGRANTGELFF.

In its sample, this clone was seen a few times. The rearrangement links TRBV6-4 to TRBJ2-1, with TRBD2 identical over 12 bases. Per the germline V gene, CDR1 is MRHNA and CDR2 is SNTAGT. This CDR3 contains 15 residues. V shed 3 bases, J shed 6 bases, and the junction held 3 bases outside the gene matches. CDR3 sequence: CASSETTSGSNEQFF. The CDR3 nucleotides read TGTGCCAGCAGTGAGACGACTAGCGGGAGCAATGAGCAGTTCTTC.

This rearrangement joins TRBV29-1 to TRBJ1-2; 8 nucleotides agree with TRBD1. The CDR3 runs 12 residues. The germline CDR1 and CDR2 sequences are SQVTM and ANQGSEA. Germline trimming cut 5 bases from V and 5 bases from J; bases unmatched to any gene: 4. This CDR3 reads CSVQGAQYGYTF. CDR3 nucleotides: TGCAGCGTTCAGGGGGCGCAGTATGGCTACACCTTC.

The table lists this clone with a count of one. V gene TRBV4-3 combines with J gene TRBJ2-5; the match to TRBD2 covers 10 bases. J gave up 5 bases and V 0 bases, and 9 bases lay outside the gene matches. The CDR3 extends over 17 amino acids. Germline loops: CDR1 LGHNA, CDR2 YSLEER. The chain's CDR3 is CASSQDRAGGPGETQYF. CDR3 in DNA: TGCGCCAGCAGCCAAGATCGAGCGGGAGGGCCCGGGGAGACCCAGTACTTC.

The chain has TRBV10-3 and TRBJ2-7; 7 positions agree with TRBD1. Germline values: CDR1 ENHRY, CDR2 SYGVKD. V was clipped by 6 bases and J by 4 bases; unmatched bases: 12. CDR3 size: 15 residues. The CDR3 nucleotides are TGTGCCATCAGATTACAGGGGCCTGAGTCATACGAGCAGTACTTC. This gives the protein CAIRLQGPESYEQYF.

This chain connects TRBV15 to TRBJ2-7, with TRBD1 matching over 7 bases. Germline lookup yields CDR1 LNHNV and CDR2 YYDKDF (reference sequence). Germline trimming cut 0 bases from V and 5 bases from J; bases unmatched to any gene: 7. CDR3 size: 15 residues. The CDR3 loop reads CATSRDRQGKDEQYF. CDR3 DNA sequence: TGTGCCACCAGCAGAGATAGACAGGGTAAGGACGAGCAGTACTTC.